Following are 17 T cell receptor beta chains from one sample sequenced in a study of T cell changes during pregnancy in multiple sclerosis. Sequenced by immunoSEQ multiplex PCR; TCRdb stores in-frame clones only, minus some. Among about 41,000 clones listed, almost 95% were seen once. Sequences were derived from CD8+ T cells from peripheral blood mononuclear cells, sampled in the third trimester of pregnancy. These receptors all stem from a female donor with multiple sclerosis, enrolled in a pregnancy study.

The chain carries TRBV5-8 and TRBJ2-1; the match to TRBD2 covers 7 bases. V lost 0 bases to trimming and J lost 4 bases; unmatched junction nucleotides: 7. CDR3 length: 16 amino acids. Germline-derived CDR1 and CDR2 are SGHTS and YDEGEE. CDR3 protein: CASSLDVASGYNEQFF. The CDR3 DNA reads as TGTGCCAGCAGCTTGGACGTGGCTAGCGGATACAATGAGCAGTTCTTC.

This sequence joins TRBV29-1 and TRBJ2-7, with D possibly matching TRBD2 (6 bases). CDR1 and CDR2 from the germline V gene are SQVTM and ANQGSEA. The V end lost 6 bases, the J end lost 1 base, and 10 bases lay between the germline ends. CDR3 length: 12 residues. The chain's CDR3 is CSVVADSYEQYF. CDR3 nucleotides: TGCAGCGTGGTAGCGGATTCCTACGAGCAGTACTTC.

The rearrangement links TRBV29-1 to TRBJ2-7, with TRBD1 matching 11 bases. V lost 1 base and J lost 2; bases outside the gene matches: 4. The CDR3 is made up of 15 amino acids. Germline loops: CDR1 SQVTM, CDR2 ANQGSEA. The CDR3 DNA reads TGCAGCGTTGAAGTTCTGGGACAGGGGGCCTACGAGCAGTACTTC. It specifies CSVEVLGQGAYEQYF.

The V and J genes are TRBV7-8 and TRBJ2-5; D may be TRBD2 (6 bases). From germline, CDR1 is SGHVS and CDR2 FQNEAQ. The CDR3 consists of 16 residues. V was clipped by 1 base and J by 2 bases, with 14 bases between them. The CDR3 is CASSLGVGDLQETQYF. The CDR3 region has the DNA TGTGCCAGCAGCTTAGGCGTAGGGGACTTACAAGAGACCCAGTACTTC.

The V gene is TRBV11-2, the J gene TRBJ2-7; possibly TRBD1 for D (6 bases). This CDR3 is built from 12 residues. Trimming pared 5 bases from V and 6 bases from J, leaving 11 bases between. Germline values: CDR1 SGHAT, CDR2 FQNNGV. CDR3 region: CASSLGTFEQYF. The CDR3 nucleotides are TGTGCCAGCAGCCTTGGGACATTCGAGCAGTACTTC.

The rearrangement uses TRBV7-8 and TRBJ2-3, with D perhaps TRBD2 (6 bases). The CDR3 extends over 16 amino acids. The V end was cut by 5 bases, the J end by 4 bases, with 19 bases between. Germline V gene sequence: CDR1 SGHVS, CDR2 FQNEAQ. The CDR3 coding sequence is TGTGCCAGCAGCATCCGGGGACTGGCACCACCAGATACGCAGTATTTT. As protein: CASSIRGLAPPDTQYF.

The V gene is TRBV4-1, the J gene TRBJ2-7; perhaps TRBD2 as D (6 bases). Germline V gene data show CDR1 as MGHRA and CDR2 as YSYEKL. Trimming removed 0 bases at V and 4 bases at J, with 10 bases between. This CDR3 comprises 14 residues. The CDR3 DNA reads TGCGCCAGCAGCCAAGAGGGAGGTGCGTACGAGCAGTACTTC. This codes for CASSQEGGAYEQYF.

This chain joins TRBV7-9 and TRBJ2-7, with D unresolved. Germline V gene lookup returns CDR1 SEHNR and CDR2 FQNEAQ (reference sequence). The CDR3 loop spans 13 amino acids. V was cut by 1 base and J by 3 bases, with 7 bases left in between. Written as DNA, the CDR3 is TGTGCCAGCAGCTTAGGAGACTTCTACGAGCAGTACTTC. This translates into CASSLGDFYEQYF.

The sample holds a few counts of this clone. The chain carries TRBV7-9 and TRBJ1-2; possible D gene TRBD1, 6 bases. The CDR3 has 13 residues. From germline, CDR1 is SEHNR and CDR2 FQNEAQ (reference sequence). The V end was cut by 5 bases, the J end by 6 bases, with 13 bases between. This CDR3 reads CASSRDTGNGYTF. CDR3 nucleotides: TGTGCCAGCAGCCGGGACACAGGGAATGGCTACACCTTC.

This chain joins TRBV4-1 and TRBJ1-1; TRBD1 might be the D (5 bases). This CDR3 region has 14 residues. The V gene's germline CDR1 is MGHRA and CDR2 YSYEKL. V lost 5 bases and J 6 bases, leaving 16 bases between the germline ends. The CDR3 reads CASSSQGGVAEAFF. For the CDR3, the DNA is TGCGCCAGCAGCTCGCAGGGAGGGGTGGCTGAAGCTTTCTTT.

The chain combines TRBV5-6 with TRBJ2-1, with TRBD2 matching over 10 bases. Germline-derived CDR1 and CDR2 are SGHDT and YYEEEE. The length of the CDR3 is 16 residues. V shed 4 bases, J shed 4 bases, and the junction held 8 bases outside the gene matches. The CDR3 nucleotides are TGTGCCAGCAGCACCGAAACTAGCGGGGTTTACAATGAGCAGTTCTTC. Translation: CASSTETSGVYNEQFF.

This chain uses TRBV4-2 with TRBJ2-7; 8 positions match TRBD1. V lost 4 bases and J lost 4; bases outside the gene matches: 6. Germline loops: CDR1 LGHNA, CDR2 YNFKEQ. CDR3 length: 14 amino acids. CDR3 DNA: TGTGCCAGCAGCCTTGGACAGGGCTCGTACGAGCAGTACTTC. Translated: CASSLGQGSYEQYF.

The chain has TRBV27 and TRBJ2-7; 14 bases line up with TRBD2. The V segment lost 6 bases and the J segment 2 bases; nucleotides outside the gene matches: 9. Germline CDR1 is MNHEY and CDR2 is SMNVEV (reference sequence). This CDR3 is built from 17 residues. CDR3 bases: TGTGCCAGCAGCCGGACTAGCGGGAGGAACAGGACCTACGAGCAGTACTTC. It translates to CASSRTSGRNRTYEQYF.

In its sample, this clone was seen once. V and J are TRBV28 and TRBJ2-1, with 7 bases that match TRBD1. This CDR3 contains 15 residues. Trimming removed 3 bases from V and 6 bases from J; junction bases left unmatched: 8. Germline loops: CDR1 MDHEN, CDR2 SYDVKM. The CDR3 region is CASSLGDSLGNEQFF. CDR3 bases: TGTGCCAGCAGTTTGGGGGACAGCCTGGGCAATGAGCAGTTCTTC.

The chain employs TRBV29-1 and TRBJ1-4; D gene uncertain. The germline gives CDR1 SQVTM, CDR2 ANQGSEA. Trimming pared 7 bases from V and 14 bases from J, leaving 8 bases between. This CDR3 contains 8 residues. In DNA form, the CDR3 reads TGCAGCGCTGACGGGCTGTTTTTT. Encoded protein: CSADGLFF.

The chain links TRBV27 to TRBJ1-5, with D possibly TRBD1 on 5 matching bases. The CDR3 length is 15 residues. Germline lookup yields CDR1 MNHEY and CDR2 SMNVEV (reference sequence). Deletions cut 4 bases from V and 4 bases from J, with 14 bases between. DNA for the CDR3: TGTGCCAGCAGTTACATCGGGGGTGGTAATCAGCCCCAGCATTTT. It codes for CASSYIGGGNQPQHF.

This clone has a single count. The CDR3 loop reads CASSLGGWPEAFF. The DNA for the CDR3 is TGTGCCAGCAGCTTAGGCGGGTGGCCTGAAGCTTTCTTT. This chain connects TRBV7-9 to TRBJ1-1; D gene unclear. The V end lost 1 base, the J end lost 6 bases, and 9 bases lay between the germline ends. The CDR3 extends over 13 amino acids. Per the germline V gene, CDR1 is SEHNR and CDR2 is FQNEAQ (reference sequence).